These T cell receptor beta chains were read from a single sample in a study of OX40 agonist ivuxolimab in advanced cancers. Some clones are missing from TCRdb's copy, which holds only in-frame ones; the method was immunoSEQ multiplex PCR. Found here are about 67,000 clones, about 79% of them singletons; the top ten hold 2.4%. Sequences were derived from CD4+ or CD8+ T cells sorted from blood, sampled in a trial of the OX40 agonist ivuxolimab. These receptors were obtained from an adult with an advanced solid tumor such as melanoma, head and neck, liver or kidney cancer. Each CDR3 is given with its conserved first and last residue. Each record gives: V gene, CDR3 protein.

V: TRBV10-3
CDR3: CAINGDSNQPQHF

V: TRBV28
CDR3: CASSLTQSGGNTIYF

V: TRBV19
CDR3: CASSGSRGRGGEETQYF

V: TRBV19
CDR3: CASSSDRVSEQYF

V: TRBV19
CDR3: CASSIVGGSYEQYF

V: TRBV5-1
CDR3: CASSLDSPGNEKLFF

V: TRBV5-6
CDR3: CASSGVFSGNTIYF

V: TRBV28
CDR3: CATLQAKEEKLFF

V: TRBV6-6
CDR3: CASSRLRGENGSPLHF

V: TRBV23-1
CDR3: CASSQLGDGEGTEAFF

V: TRBV5-1
CDR3: CASSLPSHEQYF

V: TRBV5-1
CDR3: CASSLGSGPLNYNEQFF

V: TRBV5-1
CDR3: CASSLLQTGSGELFF

V: TRBV2
CDR3: CASREQGITEAFF

V: TRBV9
CDR3: CASSVGDSYGYTF

V: TRBV29-1
CDR3: CSVAGPPNTEAFF

V: TRBV5-6
CDR3: CASFWWGPGEGTQYF

V: TRBV20-1
CDR3: CSARTWETQYF

V: TRBV28
CDR3: CASSLYLSIYTF

V: TRBV2
CDR3: CARDRTSGAYNEQFF

V: TRBV29-1
CDR3: CSVTTGTGGSPLHF

V: TRBV5-4
CDR3: CASSLGLAGGTDTQYF

V: TRBV5-6
CDR3: CASSLRPNTEAFF

V: TRBV5-6
CDR3: CASSYLNQPQHF

V: TRBV5-6
CDR3: CASSLSWTAGGETQYF

V: TRBV7-9
CDR3: CASSTTGTSYGYTF